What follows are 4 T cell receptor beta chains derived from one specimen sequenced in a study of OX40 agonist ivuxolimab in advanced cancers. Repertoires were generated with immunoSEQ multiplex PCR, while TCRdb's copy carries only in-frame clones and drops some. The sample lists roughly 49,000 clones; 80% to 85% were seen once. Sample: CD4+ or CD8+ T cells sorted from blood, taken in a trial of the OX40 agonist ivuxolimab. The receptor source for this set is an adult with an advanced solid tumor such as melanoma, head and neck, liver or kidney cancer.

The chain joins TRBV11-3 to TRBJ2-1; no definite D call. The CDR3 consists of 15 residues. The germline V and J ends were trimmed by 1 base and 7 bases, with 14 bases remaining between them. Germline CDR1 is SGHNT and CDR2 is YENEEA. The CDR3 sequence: CASSLGLTYSNEQFF. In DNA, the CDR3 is TGTGCCAGCAGCTTAGGTCTTACCTACTCGAATGAGCAGTTCTTC.

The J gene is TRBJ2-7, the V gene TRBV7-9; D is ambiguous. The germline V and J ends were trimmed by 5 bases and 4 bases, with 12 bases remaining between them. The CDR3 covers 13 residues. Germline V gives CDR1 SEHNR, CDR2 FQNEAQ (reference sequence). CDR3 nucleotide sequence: TGTGCCAGCAGCCCCCGGACGTCGTACGAGCAGTACTTC. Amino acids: CASSPRTSYEQYF.

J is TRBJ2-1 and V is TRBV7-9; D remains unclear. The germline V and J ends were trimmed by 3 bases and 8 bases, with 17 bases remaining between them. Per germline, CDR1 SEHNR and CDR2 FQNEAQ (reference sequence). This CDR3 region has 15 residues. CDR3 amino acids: CASSLEQPSWDEQFF. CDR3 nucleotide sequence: TGTGCCAGCAGCTTGGAACAGCCGAGTTGGGATGAGCAGTTCTTC.

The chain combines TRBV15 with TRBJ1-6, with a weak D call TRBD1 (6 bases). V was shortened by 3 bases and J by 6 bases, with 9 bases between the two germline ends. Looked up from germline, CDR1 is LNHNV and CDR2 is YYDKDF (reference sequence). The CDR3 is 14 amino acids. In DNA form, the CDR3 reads TGTGCCACCAGCAGGGACAGATCTAATTCACCCCTCCACTTT. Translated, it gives CATSRDRSNSPLHF.